Presented here are 4 T cell receptor beta chains from one specimen sequenced in a study of T cells after yellow fever vaccination. Each CDR3 protein gets one entry after TCRdb re-called the 5' RACE reads with MiXCR. The sample yields 95,000 to 150,000 distinct CDR3 sequences, 6% to 8% seen once. The specimen was CD4+ T cells sorted from PBMCs, collected around 10 days after the first yellow fever vaccination. The receptors were gathered from a man younger than 35 who received the YFV17D yellow fever vaccine.

The CDR3 protein is CASSSNSGANVLTF. The CDR3 region has the DNA TGCGCCAGCAGCTCAAACTCTGGGGCCAACGTCCTGACTTTC. This chain uses TRBV5-1 with TRBJ2-6; D is ambiguous. V was clipped by 3 bases and J by 0 bases, with 4 bases between them. Germline lookup yields CDR1 SGHRS and CDR2 YFSETQ. There are 14 residues in the CDR3.

This chain uses TRBV19 with TRBJ2-3; D is undetermined. The germline V gene has CDR1 LNHDA and CDR2 SQIVND (reference sequence). Trimming cost V 3 bases and J 6 bases, with 4 bases left between them. The CDR3 runs to 11 residues. The CDR3 is CASSIRDTQYF. The CDR3 DNA follows: TGTGCCAGTAGTATCAGGGATACGCAGTATTTT.

This clonotype was recorded at least ten times. V is TRBV2 and J is TRBJ2-1; D is uncertain. Looked up from germline, CDR1 is SNHLY and CDR2 is FYNNEI. This CDR3 spans 14 amino acids. V was clipped by 5 bases and J by 7 bases, with 15 bases between them. CDR3: CASSRPPSRNEQFF. CDR3 coding DNA: TGTGCCAGCAGTAGACCCCCGAGCCGAAATGAGCAGTTCTTC.

The chain recombines TRBV20-1 with TRBJ1-1, with D possibly matching TRBD1 (6 bases). V lost 7 bases to trimming and J lost 8 bases, with 11 bases between them. The CDR3 contains 10 residues. From germline, CDR1 is DFQATT and CDR2 SNEGSKA (reference sequence). The DNA of the CDR3 is TGCAGTGTAGGGGGAGAAGAAGCTTTCTTT. Its translation: CSVGGEEAFF.